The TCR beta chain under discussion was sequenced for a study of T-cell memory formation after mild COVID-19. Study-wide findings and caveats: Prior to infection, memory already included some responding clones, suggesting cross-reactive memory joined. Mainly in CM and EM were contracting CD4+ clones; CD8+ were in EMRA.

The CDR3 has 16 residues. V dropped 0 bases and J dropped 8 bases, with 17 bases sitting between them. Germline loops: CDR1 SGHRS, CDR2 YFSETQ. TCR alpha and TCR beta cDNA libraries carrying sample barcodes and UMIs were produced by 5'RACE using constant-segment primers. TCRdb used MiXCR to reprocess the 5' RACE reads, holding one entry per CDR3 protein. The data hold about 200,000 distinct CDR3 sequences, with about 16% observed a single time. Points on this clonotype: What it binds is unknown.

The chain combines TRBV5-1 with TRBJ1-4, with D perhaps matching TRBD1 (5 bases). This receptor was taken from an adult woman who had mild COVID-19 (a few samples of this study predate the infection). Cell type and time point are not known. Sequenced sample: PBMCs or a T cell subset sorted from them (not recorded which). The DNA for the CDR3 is TGCGCCAGCAGCTTGGACTCGGGGGGGTTTAGGGAAAAACTGTTTTTT. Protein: CASSLDSGGFREKLFF.